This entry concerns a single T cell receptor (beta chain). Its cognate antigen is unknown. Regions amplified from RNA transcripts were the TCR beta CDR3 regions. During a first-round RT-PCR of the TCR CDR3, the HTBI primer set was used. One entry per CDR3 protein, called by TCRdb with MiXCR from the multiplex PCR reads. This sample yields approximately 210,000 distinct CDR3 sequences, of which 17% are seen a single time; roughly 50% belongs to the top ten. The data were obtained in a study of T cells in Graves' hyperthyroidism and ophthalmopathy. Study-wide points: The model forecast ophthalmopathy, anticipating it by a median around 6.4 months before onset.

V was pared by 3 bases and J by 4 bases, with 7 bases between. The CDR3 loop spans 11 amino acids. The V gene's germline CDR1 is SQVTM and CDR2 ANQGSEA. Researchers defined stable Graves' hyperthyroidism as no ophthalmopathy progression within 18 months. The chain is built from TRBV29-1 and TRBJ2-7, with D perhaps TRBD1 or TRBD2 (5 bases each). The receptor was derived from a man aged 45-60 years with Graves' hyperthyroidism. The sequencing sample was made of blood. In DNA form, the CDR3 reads TGCAGCGTTGAGTGGGGGTACGAGCAGTACTTC. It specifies CSVEWGYEQYF.